This entry lists 7 T cell receptor beta chains sequenced from one sample in a study of CD8+CD57+ T cells in acquired aplastic anemia. TCR beta VDJ and CDR3 profiling used genomic DNA as template. One entry per CDR3 protein results from TCRdb running MiXCR on the reads. The table lists 200,000 to 250,000 distinct CDR3 sequences, almost 35% of them singletons. Sequenced input: sorted CD4+, CD8+, or CD8+CD57+ T cells (not recorded which) from PBMCs. The receptors were gathered from a human donor in good health, serving as a control.

The chain couples TRBV2 to TRBJ2-5; tentative D call: TRBD2 (6 bases). This CDR3 is 15 amino acids long. Trimming removed 8 bases at V and 7 bases at J, with 23 bases between. Germline lookup yields CDR1 SNHLY and CDR2 FYNNEI. CDR3 loop: CASVQTEGMLPTQYF. The CDR3 region has the DNA TGTGCCAGCGTCCAAACGGAGGGGATGTTACCGACCCAGTACTTC.

Comment on this clonotype: It may be a read error: a sequence one base away is much more abundant. Likely a read error: the CDR3 ends without its conserved phenylalanine or tryptophan. The gene calls are TRBV7-6 and TRBJ2-5; 13 nucleotides match TRBD2. The trim removed 1 base at V and 4 bases at J, leaving 3 bases unmatched. The CDR3 covers 16 residues. Per the germline V gene, CDR1 is SGHVS and CDR2 is FNYEAQ. CDR3 sequence reads: CASSLGTSGGGETQYI. The CDR3 DNA follows: TGTGCCAGCAGCTTAGGGACTAGCGGGGGAGGAGAGACCCAGTACATC.

This clonotype was counted at least ten times. This chain links TRBV2 with TRBJ2-7; 9 bases are shared with TRBD1. With 6 bases clipped from V and 4 bases from J, the junction kept 7 bases outside the gene matches. This CDR3 contains 14 residues. Germline assignment: CDR1 SNHLY and CDR2 FYNNEI. DNA of the CDR3: TGTGCCAGCAGCCGAGAGGGACAGGGTTACGAGCAGTACTTC. Its translation: CASSREGQGYEQYF.

This clonotype was seen repeatedly, ten times or more. Here the CDR3 DNA reads TGTGCCAGCAGCCCCGGGGGAACCGGGGAGCTGTTTTTT. Residues: CASSPGGTGELFF. The chain recombines TRBV7-2 with TRBJ2-2; maybe TRBD2 (6 bases). Trimming shortened V by 5 bases and J by 5 bases, and 9 bases separated the two germline ends. The germline V gene has CDR1 SGHTA and CDR2 FQGNSA. The CDR3 consists of 13 residues.

This chain's CDR3 is CATSDTGTSGIYNEQFF. The CDR3, as DNA: TGTGCCACCAGTGACACAGGGACTAGCGGGATCTACAATGAGCAGTTCTTC. This chain joins TRBV24-1 and TRBJ2-1, with 13 bases matching TRBD2. Germline V gives CDR1 KGHDR, CDR2 SFDVKD. V gave up 4 bases and J gave up 3 bases; unmatched junction bases: 5. This CDR3 contains 17 residues.

This clonotype was detected only a few times. V is TRBV2 and J is TRBJ1-1; a possible D gene is TRBD1 (6 bases). The V gene lost 5 bases and the J gene lost 4 bases, with 17 bases spanning the gap. This CDR3 region has 15 residues. Germline V gene sequence: CDR1 SNHLY, CDR2 FYNNEI. The CDR3 reads CASSYSLTGFTEAFF. The CDR3 DNA reads TGTGCCAGCAGTTACTCGCTTACAGGGTTCACTGAAGCTTTCTTT.

The genes are TRBV7-6 and TRBJ2-3; tentatively, D is TRBD1 (5 bases). V lost 4 bases to trimming and J lost 1 base, with 15 bases between them. Germline lookup yields CDR1 SGHVS and CDR2 FNYEAQ. The CDR3 is 16 amino acids. The CDR3 DNA is TGTGCCAGCAGCTCCAGGGTAGCAGGTGGCACAGATACGCAGTATTTT. Amino acids: CASSSRVAGGTDTQYF. Filled out from reference TRBV7-6 and TRBJ2-3, the complete variable domain reads GAGVSQSPRYKVTKRGQDVALRCDPISGHVSLYWYRQALGQGPEFLTYFNYEAQQDKSGLPNDRFSAERPEGSISTLTIQRTEQRDSAMYRCASSSRVAGGTDTQYFGPGTRLTVL.